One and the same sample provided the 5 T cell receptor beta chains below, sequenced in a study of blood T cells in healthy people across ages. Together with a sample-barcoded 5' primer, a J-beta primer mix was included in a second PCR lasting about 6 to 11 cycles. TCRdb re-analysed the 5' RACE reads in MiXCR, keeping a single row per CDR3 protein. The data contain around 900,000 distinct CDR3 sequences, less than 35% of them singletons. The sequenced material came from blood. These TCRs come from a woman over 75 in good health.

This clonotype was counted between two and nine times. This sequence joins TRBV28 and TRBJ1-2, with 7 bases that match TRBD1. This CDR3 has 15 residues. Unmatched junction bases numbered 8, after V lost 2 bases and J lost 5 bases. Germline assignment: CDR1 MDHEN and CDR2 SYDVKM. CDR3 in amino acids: CASSLGGQRVYGYTF. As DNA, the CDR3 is TGTGCCAGCAGTTTAGGGGGACAGAGAGTATATGGCTACACCTTC.

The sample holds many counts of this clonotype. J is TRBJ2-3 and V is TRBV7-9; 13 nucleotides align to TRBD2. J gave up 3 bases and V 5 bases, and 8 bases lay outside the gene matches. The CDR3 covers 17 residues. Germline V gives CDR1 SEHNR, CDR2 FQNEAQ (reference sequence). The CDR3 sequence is CASSPPTSGGATDTQYF. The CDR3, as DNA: TGTGCCAGCAGCCCCCCTACTAGCGGGGGGGCGACAGATACGCAGTATTTT.

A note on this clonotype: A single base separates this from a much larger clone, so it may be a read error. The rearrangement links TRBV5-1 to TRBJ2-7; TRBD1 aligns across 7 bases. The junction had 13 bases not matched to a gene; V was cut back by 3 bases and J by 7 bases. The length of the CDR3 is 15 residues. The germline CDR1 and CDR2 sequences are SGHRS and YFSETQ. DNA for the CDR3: TGCGCCAGCAGCTACGACAGGGTTGCCTACAATGAGCAGTACTTC. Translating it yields CASSYDRVAYNEQYF.

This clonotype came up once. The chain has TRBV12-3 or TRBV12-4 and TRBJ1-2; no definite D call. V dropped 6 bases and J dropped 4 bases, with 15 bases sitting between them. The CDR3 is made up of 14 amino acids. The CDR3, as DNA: TGTGCCAGCAGCCGAGGCCCTACCAGCTATGGCTACACCTTC. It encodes CASSRGPTSYGYTF.

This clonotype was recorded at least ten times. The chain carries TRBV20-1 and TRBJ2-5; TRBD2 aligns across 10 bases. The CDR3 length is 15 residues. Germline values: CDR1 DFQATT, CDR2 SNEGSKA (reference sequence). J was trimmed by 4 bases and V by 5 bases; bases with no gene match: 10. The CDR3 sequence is CSARSTSGSRETQYF. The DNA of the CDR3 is TGCAGTGCTCGTTCGACTAGCGGGTCTCGAGAGACCCAGTACTTC.